Listed here are 8 T cell receptor beta chains from one sample, sequenced in a study of cytomegalovirus exposure and HLA in healthy donors. With 60 Vbeta and 13 Jbeta primers, the PCR was carried out. Some clones are missing from TCRdb's copy, which holds only in-frame ones; the method was immunoSEQ multiplex PCR. Among over 110,000 clones listed, under 90% were seen once. The sequenced sample consisted of PBMCs. All receptors derive from a man aged 35 to 55 in good health and CMV-seronegative.

V usage is TRBV5-1 and J usage is TRBJ2-1; 9 nucleotides agree with TRBD2. V was pared by 0 bases and J by 8 bases, with 6 bases of the junction left unmatched. The CDR3 runs to 15 residues. Germline CDR1 and CDR2: SGHRS and YFSETQ. The CDR3 here is CASSLGRGGLYEQFF. As DNA, the CDR3 is TGCGCCAGCAGCTTGGGGCGGGGGGGCCTGTATGAGCAGTTCTTC.

The chain combines TRBV6-5 with TRBJ2-7, with 10 bases that match TRBD1. Per the germline V gene, CDR1 is MNHEY and CDR2 is SVGAGI. V dropped 2 bases and J dropped 3; count of bases not matched to a gene: 4. The CDR3 contains 15 residues. The CDR3 DNA sequence: TGTGCCAGCAGTTACGGGGACAGGGGCTTCTACGAGCAGTACTTC. Amino acids: CASSYGDRGFYEQYF.

V is TRBV9 and J is TRBJ1-3; tentatively, D is TRBD1 (6 bases). The ends were cut back, 3 bases at V and 0 bases at J, with 13 bases in the middle. The CDR3 runs 16 residues. Per germline, CDR1 SGDLS and CDR2 YYNGEE. CDR3 nucleotides: TGTGCCAGCAGCGAGGGGGAGGGGATCTCTGGAAACACCATATATTTT. Encoded protein: CASSEGEGISGNTIYF.

The chain joins TRBV28 to TRBJ1-1, with 7 bases aligning to TRBD1. The CDR3 extends over 12 amino acids. The germline V gene encodes CDR1 MDHEN and CDR2 SYDVKM. Trimming at V came to 3 bases and at J to 11 bases, leaving 6 bases not matched to a gene. The DNA of the CDR3 is TGTGCCAGCAGTTTTAGGGGGACAGTGGCTTTCTTT. It yields the protein CASSFRGTVAFF.

This chain connects TRBV29-1 to TRBJ2-2, with 7 bases that match TRBD2. This CDR3 spans 15 amino acids. Trimming took 3 bases from V and 4 from J; bases not matched to a gene: 8. From germline, CDR1 is SQVTM and CDR2 ANQGSEA. The CDR3 reads CSVDARTSGTGELFF. In DNA, the CDR3 is TGCAGCGTTGATGCTCGGACTAGTGGCACCGGGGAGCTGTTTTTT.

The V and J genes are TRBV5-4 and TRBJ2-3, with a possible D match to TRBD1 (5 bases). The CDR3 spans 14 residues. Germline CDR1 is SGHNT and CDR2 is YYREEE (reference sequence). V was cut by 2 bases and J by 6 bases, with 13 bases left in between. This chain's CDR3 is CASSFGRVRDTQYF. Written as DNA, the CDR3 is TGTGCCAGCAGCTTCGGCAGGGTAAGGGATACGCAGTATTTT.

This clone was counted a few times. This chain uses TRBV15 with TRBJ2-5, with TRBD1 as a possible D gene (5 bases). Germline V gene lookup returns CDR1 LNHNV and CDR2 YYDKDF (reference sequence). The length of the CDR3 is 15 residues. V was trimmed by 0 bases and J by 3 bases, leaving 11 bases between them. DNA for the CDR3: TGTGCCACCAGCAGAGATTTGACAGTAAAAGAGACCCAGTACTTC. Residues: CATSRDLTVKETQYF.

The chain uses TRBV5-1 and TRBJ2-3; 9 positions agree with TRBD2. Per the germline V gene, CDR1 is SGHRS and CDR2 is YFSETQ. This CDR3 is built from 16 residues. Trimming at V came to 0 bases and at J to 4 bases, leaving 6 bases not matched to a gene. The CDR3 protein is CASSLVGGGAADTQYF. In DNA, the CDR3 is TGCGCCAGCAGCTTGGTTGGCGGGGGGGCGGCAGATACGCAGTATTTT.